This TCR beta chain was recorded in a study of cytomegalovirus exposure and HLA in healthy donors (dated by TCRdb to about 2017). In terms of the full investigation: An earlier analysis of some 600 of the donors reported approximately 300 Gb of sequence data and some 110 million unique TCR beta sequences obtained from 150 million to 200 million T cells. An early release that covered about 600 HLA-typed donors contained about 300 gigabases of sequencing data and about 84 million unique TCR sequences. Of the roughly 410 genotyped donors, 65% to 90% were placed in the genetic ancestry cluster associated with self-reported Caucasian donors. The study aimed to test whether signatures of past pathogen exposure could be identified by cataloging public T cell receptors. The study used immunosequencing to profile the T cell repertoires of 670 or so subjects and linked those repertoires to cytomegalovirus serostatus. In addition to the first cohort of 650 to 800 subjects, a separate validation cohort of 100 to 150 different subjects was used. High-throughput TCR immunosequencing, statistical association of individual TCRs with disease status, and machine learning were combined to predict cytomegalovirus infection status. A later analysis re-examined previously published TCR beta repertoires from 610 or so donors and added high-resolution HLA genotyping to investigate patterns of TCR occurrence. Rather than drawing on any new phenotypic data, the later analysis identified candidate immune exposures from TCR beta sequences and the way those sequences occurred across donors. In an earlier analysis of roughly 540 of the donors, high-throughput TCR beta sequencing was used to judge whether each TCR beta V gene segment behaved as functional or pseudogenic. Donor age, sex, ethnicity and CMV serostatus were compiled alongside the repertoire data. In a later genetic analysis, genome-wide SNP genotypes for about 55% of the 666 donors were used, and that subset was treated as a discovery cohort. All discovery cohort repertoires had been generated using a single sequencing platform. HLA typing covered class I and class II loci at four-digit resolution. Typing coverage varied by locus: roughly 629-640 donors for A, B, C, DRB1 and DQB1; roughly 560 for DQA1; 606 for DPA1; roughly 450 for DPB1. A few DR-DQ haplotypes were treated as single units for association and clustering because of strong linkage in the cohort. Among 398 genotyped donors of the cohort, an average of roughly 230,000 unique TCR beta nucleotide sequences was sequenced per donor, of which 15% to 20% were non-productive.

The cohort consisted of fewer than 700 healthy bone marrow donors. At the time of sampling, every cohort member was nominally healthy, though immune exposures that went unrecorded were likely present. The donor was CMV seronegative and was included in the group of under 450 seronegative cohort members. Every donor gave a peripheral blood sample, and the peripheral blood mononuclear cells from that sample were used for TCR beta sequencing. The Qiagen DNeasy Blood Extraction Kit was used to extract genomic DNA from the blood cell samples. Findings and caveats that apply to the study as a whole: Some IMGT-functional V segments, including TRBV6-2 and TRBV6-3, could not be told apart with the 87-base-pair reads, so those segments were excluded. In both the original and validation cohorts, the classifier was reported to diagnose cytomegalovirus status with high specificity and sensitivity. A later analysis associated 16,951 TCR beta sequences with specific HLA alleles at a false discovery rate of 0.05. In a later analysis, HLA-associated TCR beta chains were found to be more clonally expanded and to have lower generation probabilities than equally common non-associated chains. A later genetic analysis reported fewer N-insertions in productive TCRs among donors in an Asian-associated ancestry cluster than the roughly 700-donor mean. Only TCR beta chains were sequenced in this cohort, and the absence of alpha or paired-chain data limited detectable features. While some public TCRs were present in many individuals, most TCR sequences turned up only very rarely across donors. HLA typing was unavailable for some donors at each locus, so association tests used only the typed subset. A later analysis found that TCR association rates varied across HLA loci, with DRB1 alleles showing the most associated TCRs and HLA-C alleles the fewest. In a later analysis, most CMV-associated TCR beta chains were found to appear HLA-restricted, with HLA associations seemingly driven largely by CMV exposure. A later genetic analysis associated a missense DCLRE1C variant with V-gene and J-gene trimming of TCR beta chains, and an independent cohort replicated the association. The study gave a list of under 200 TCR beta chains associated with cytomegalovirus. Because counts were too low, about 17 rarely observed V segments, including chromosome 9 orphons, were excluded from the earlier analysis of 500 to 700 of the donors. The presence/absence analyses assumed that sequencing depth was roughly uniform across donors, and that assumption may not be true. Immune exposure information for the cohort was limited to CMV serostatus. A further reported finding was that TCR beta sequences accurately predicted the HLA-A and HLA-B alleles for most subjects in the first cohort. A cluster of highly shared sequence variants was judged likely to be a technical artifact of the sequencing pipeline. An earlier analysis of 587 of the donors showed that most TCR beta V segments appeared in productive rearrangements either about 87% or about 30% of the time, which broadly matched IMGT annotations. When HLA alleles, especially DR and DQ, strongly co-occurred, attributing TCR associations to individual alleles was difficult. A few of the identified cytomegalovirus-associated TCR beta chains were confirmed in vitro to be specific for cytomegalovirus antigens. Linkage disequilibrium might explain the correlated functional status among segregating V segments, but an unknown experimental factor could not be ruled out. Several of the top co-occurrence clusters appeared to be linked to parvovirus B19, influenza, CMV and Epstein-Barr virus, according to a later analysis. The authors suggested that the approach could potentially be generalized to other disease states and immunological phenotypes.

CDR1 and CDR2 are read off the germline V gene as SGHVS and FNYEAQ. Taken from cysteine to phenylalanine, the CDR3 has 15 residues. The entry retains the CDR3 DNA only, 45 bases that are in frame from base 1. V is reduced by 1 base and J by 1 base, leaving a spacing of 11 bases between them. This clone was counted between two and nine times. It lacks a known antigen. The sample holds no much larger clone one base away, and base qualities are not on file. The library was generated by the immunoSEQ multiplex PCR assay. For the multiplex PCR, a mixture combining 60 forward primers for TCR Vbeta segments and 13 reverse primers for TCR Jbeta segments was used. The CDR3 region of rearranged TCR beta genes was amplified from genomic DNA with a multiplex PCR assay. Amplified TCR beta libraries were sequenced as 87-base-pair reads on the Illumina HiSeq System. The authors' pipeline ran thus. A later analysis tallied roughly 80 million unique TCR beta chains across the 666 repertoires, and some 10 million of those chains were shared by two or more donors. To remove PCR and sequencing errors, raw reads were error-corrected and collapsed into unique sequences using a nearest-neighbor algorithm that merged closely related sequences. CDR3 sequences were aligned to IMGT reference sequences to assign V, D and J gene segments. For a sequence to be retained, a match of at least six nucleotides was required to both a V gene segment and a J gene segment. A rearrangement was called productive if the CDR3 had no stop codons and remained in frame with V and J, and every other rearrangement was called non-productive. Following IMGT convention, CDR3 was defined as the stretch from the second conserved V-encoded cysteine up to the conserved J-encoded phenylalanine. The earlier analysis of about 560 of the donors excluded any sequence lacking an unambiguous match to a single V gene segment. An earlier analysis of a few hundred of the donors called V segments functional above 56.7% productive rearrangements and segregating when the between-donor standard deviation exceeded 5%. A statistical classification framework was built to diagnose cytomegalovirus status from the catalog of TCR beta chain sequences. A later analysis assigned V and J genes by comparing TCR nucleotide sequences with IMGT/GENE-DB human TR gene sequences. In a later analysis, CDR3 sequences and most-parsimonious VDJ recombination scenarios were assigned using the TCRdist pipeline. In a later analysis, each TCR beta chain was defined by its CDR3 amino acid sequence together with its V-gene family, and reads lacking a unique V-gene family were excluded. To address suspected cross-contamination and a sequencing artifact, a later analysis removed approximately 600 highly shared, low-generation-probability nucleotide sequences. A later analysis calculated a clonal expansion index for each public chain from normalized within-repertoire ranks of inferred template counts. A later analysis computed generation probabilities with a VDJ recombination model fitted to out-of-frame rearrangements, and checked the results against IGoR. In a later analysis, TCR-TCR, TCR-HLA and TCR-CMV co-occurrence was scored with hypergeometric tests, and a repertoire-size bias correction was applied to TCR pairs. A later analysis estimated false discovery rates by permuting HLA or CMV assignments 20 times. In a later analysis, co-occurring TCRs were grouped using DBSCAN, and TCRdist sequence similarity was added for clustering within HLA-allele-positive subsets. Co-occurrence clustering excluded repertoires with fewer than 30,000 or more than 120,000 public chains, plus five with anomalous nucleotide sharing. TCRdb limited this immuneACCESS table to in-frame rearrangements with V and J called. A share of clones is missing; checked studies link under half to unresolved V genes, and the rest is unexplained. V, J and clone size derive from that table, while D and trimming were established from the DNA sequence. The sample table lists around 260,000 clones, roughly 80% of them with a count of one. Approximately 0.3% of the sample belongs to the ten largest clones.

This TCR was recovered from a girl aged 2 to 10 in good health and CMV-seronegative. The chain is encoded by TRBV7-6 joined to TRBJ2-7; the D gene cannot be resolved reliably. Material for sequencing was PBMCs. Here the CDR3 is given as CASSLEDGVSYEQYF. The nucleotide sequence reads TGTGCCAGCAGCTTAGAAGACGGAGTGTCCTACGAGCAGTACTTC.